The T cell receptor (beta chain) described here comes from a study of prognosis after radiotherapy for stage I lung cancer. Study-level information: Enrollment of stage I non-small cell lung cancer patients ran from early 2018 to early 2019. Radiotherapy was SBRT in 3 to 5 fractions with a biologically effective dose of at least 100 Gy.

Genomic DNA was subjected to two-round multiplex PCR for amplification of TCR beta CDR3. Amplification in first-round PCR relied on primers specific to each TRBV and TRBJ gene. Using its own MiXCR run on the multiplex PCR reads, TCRdb lists one record per CDR3 protein. This repertoire shows 23,000 or so distinct CDR3 sequences, 35% to 40% found once; its top ten account for approximately 67%. Germline V gives CDR1 DFQATT, CDR2 SNEGSKA (reference sequence). The CDR3 covers 10 residues. The V end was cut by 2 bases, the J end by 10 bases, with 6 bases between. This clonotype was counted many times. Its target is unknown. Study-level findings and limits: Shannon entropy (measured after stereotactic body radiation therapy) was lower in patients who went on to develop distant metastases. TRBV and TRBJ gene usage reportedly differed between patients with and without metastases.

The chain combines TRBV20-1 with TRBJ2-1, with unresolved D. The source is a donor over 45 with non-small cell lung cancer. The source was PBMCs, collected before or after stereotactic body radiation therapy (not recorded which). The CDR3, as DNA: TGCAGTGCTAGAAAGTCCGAGCAGTTCTTC. This encodes CSARKSEQFF.